Each of the 2 T cell receptor beta chains below was sequenced from the same sample in a study of chemoradiotherapy in HPV16-positive cancers. Assay used: immunoSEQ multiplex PCR; TCRdb lists only in-frame clones, some missing. The sample contains some 14,000 clones, around 74% of which appear only once. The sample here was taken from a patient who underwent chemoradiotherapy. Every receptor here comes from a human donor with HPV-associated anogenital cancer.

The genes are TRBV5-1 and TRBJ1-3, with TRBD1 matching over 7 bases. This CDR3 contains 17 residues. V shed 4 bases, J shed 0 bases, and the junction held 10 bases outside the gene matches. Germline lookup yields CDR1 SGHRS and CDR2 YFSETQ. The DNA for the CDR3 is TGCGCCAGCAGCCTATCCGGGACAGCCTTCTCTGGAAACACCATATATTTT. This codes for CASSLSGTAFSGNTIYF.

The V call is TRBV28, the J call TRBJ2-3, with D tentatively TRBD2 (5 bases). The CDR3 runs to 14 residues. V lost 3 bases and J 3 bases, leaving 10 bases between the germline ends. Germline CDR1 MDHEN, CDR2 SYDVKM. This chain's CDR3 is CASSFLAGTDTQYF. CDR3 DNA sequence: TGTGCCAGCAGTTTCCTAGCCGGAACAGATACGCAGTATTTT. Looking up the rest from reference TRBV28 and TRBJ2-3 gives the full variable domain: DVKVTQSSRYLVKRTGEKVFLECVQDMDHENMFWYRQDPGLGLRLIYFSYDVKMKEKGDIPEGYSVSREKKERFSLILESASTNQTSMYLCASSFLAGTDTQYFGPGTRLTVL.